The T cell receptor beta chain described here comes from a study of T cell changes during pregnancy in multiple sclerosis. V was clipped by 6 bases and J by 2 bases, with 17 bases between them. CDR1 is ENHRY, CDR2 SYGVKD, per germline. The CDR3 totals 15 residues. This clone appeared a few times. The repertoire was sequenced with immunoSEQ multiplex PCR; TCRdb's copy has only in-frame clones and lacks some. The sample lists approximately 61,000 clones; approximately 89% were seen once. Specimen: peripheral blood, collected after pregnancy. The TCR was taken from a female donor in good health, enrolled as a control in a pregnancy study. The chain joins TRBV10-3 to TRBJ2-7; D is undetermined. This CDR3 is CAISRPDSSTYEQYF. The CDR3 bases are TGTGCCATCAGCCGCCCCGACTCCTCCACCTACGAGCAGTACTTC.